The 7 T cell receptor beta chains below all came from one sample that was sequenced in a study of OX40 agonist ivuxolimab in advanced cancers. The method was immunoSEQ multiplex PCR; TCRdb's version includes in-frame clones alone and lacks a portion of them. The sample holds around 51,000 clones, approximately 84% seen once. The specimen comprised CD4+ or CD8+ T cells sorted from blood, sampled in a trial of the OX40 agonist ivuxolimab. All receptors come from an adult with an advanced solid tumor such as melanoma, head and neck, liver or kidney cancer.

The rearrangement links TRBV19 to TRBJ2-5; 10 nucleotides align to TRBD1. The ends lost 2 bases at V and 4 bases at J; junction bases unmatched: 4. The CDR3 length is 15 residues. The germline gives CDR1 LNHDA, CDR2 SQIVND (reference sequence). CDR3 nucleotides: TGTGCCAGTAGTATACTGCGGACAGGGGGAGAGACCCAGTACTTC. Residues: CASSILRTGGETQYF.

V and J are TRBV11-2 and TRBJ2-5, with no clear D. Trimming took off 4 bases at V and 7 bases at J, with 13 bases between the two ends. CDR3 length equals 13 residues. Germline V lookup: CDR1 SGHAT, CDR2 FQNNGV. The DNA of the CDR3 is TGTGCCAGCAGCTCCACCGCCGCCGGGACCCAGTACTTC. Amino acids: CASSSTAAGTQYF.

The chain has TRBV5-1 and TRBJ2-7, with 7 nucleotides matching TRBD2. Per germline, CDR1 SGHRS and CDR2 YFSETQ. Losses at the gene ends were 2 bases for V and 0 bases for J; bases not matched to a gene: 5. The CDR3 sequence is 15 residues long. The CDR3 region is CASSFTGGTSYEQYF. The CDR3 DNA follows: TGCGCCAGCAGCTTCACCGGGGGGACCTCCTACGAGCAGTACTTC.

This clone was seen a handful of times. The CDR3 loop reads CASGLVNGETQYF. In DNA, the CDR3 is TGTGCTAGTGGTTTGGTCAACGGGGAGACCCAGTACTTC. The V gene is TRBV12-5, the J gene TRBJ2-5, with D hard to call. Trimming pared 0 bases from V and 5 bases from J, leaving 7 bases between. CDR3 size: 13 residues. From germline, CDR1 is LGHNT and CDR2 FRNRAP.

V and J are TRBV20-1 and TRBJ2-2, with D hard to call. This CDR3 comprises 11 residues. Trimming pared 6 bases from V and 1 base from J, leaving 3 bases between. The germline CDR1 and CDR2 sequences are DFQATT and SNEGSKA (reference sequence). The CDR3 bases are TGCAGTGCGGAGAACACCGGGGAGCTGTTTTTT. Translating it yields CSAENTGELFF.

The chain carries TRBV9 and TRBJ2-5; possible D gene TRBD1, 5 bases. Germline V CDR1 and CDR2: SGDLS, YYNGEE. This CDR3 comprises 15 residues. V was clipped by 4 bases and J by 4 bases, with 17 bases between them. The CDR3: CASSKGDWHIETQYF. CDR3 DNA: TGTGCCAGCAGCAAAGGGGATTGGCACATAGAGACCCAGTACTTC.

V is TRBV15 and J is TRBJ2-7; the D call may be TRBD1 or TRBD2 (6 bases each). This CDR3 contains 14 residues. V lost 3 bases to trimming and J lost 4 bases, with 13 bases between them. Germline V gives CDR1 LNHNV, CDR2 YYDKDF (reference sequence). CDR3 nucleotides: TGTGCCACCAGCAGGCGATCGGGGGCTTACGAGCAGTACTTC. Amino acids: CATSRRSGAYEQYF.